A selection of T cell receptor beta chains follows, all from one sample in a study of cytotoxic CD8 clonotypes in ibrutinib-treated CLL. Data came from immunoSEQ multiplex PCR; TCRdb stores just in-frame clones and leaves some out. Altogether 120,000 to 150,000 clones are present, about 72% being singletons, with the ten largest covering around 30%. This specimen consisted of PBMCs, obtained after 12 months of ibrutinib treatment. These receptors all come from a human donor with chronic lymphocytic leukemia. The CDR3 runs from the conserved cysteine through the conserved F or W. Fields, in order: CDR3 DNA, CDR3 protein, J gene, V gene, clone size, D gene. The D gene is left open where the match is weak. Size is stated for part of the rows, as once, few or many counts, or as a class when the clone is expanded.

TGTGCCACCAGCAGAGCGAGTCCGGGACAGGGGGCCGAGCAGTACTTC CATSRASPGQGAEQYF TRBJ2-7 TRBV15 once TRBD1
TGTGCCAGCAGTTTAGGGGGACAGGGGGCGAGGGAGCAGTACTTC CASSLGGQGAREQYF TRBJ2-5 TRBV28 . TRBD1
TGCGCCAGCAGCTTGAATGAAAAACTGTTTTTT CASSLNEKLFF TRBJ1-4 TRBV5-1 . .
TGTGCCAGCAGTTTATTGGTAGCGACAGATACGCAGTATTTT CASSLLVATDTQYF TRBJ2-3 TRBV27 . .
TGTGCCAGCAGTCGACTGGGCGAAAAACTGTTTTTT CASSRLGEKLFF TRBJ1-4 TRBV28 few .
TGTGCCAGCAGTTTACTCGCAGGTGGAAACACCATATATTTT CASSLLAGGNTIYF TRBJ1-3 TRBV28 . .
TGTGCCAGCAGCCAAGGGGTCCAGGGGCAGGGCTACACCTTC CASSQGVQGQGYTF TRBJ1-2 TRBV28 . .
TGTGCCAGCAGCAGAGGTAGTGGAGGAGGTGAAAAACTGTTTTTT CASSRGSGGGEKLFF TRBJ1-4 TRBV5-8 few .
TGTGCCAGCAGCCCCGCCCCTACGAACACCGGGGAGCTGTTTTTT CASSPAPTNTGELFF TRBJ2-2 TRBV7-9 . .
TGCGCCAGCAGCCCCATAGGCATAGCCAAAAACATTCAGTACTTC CASSPIGIAKNIQYF TRBJ2-4 TRBV4-1 . .
TGTGCCAGCTCACCAGACACAAACTACGAGCAGTACTTC CASSPDTNYEQYF TRBJ2-7 TRBV18 few .
TGCGCCAGCAGCTTGGATGGACAGGGGGCCTACGAGCAGTACTTC CASSLDGQGAYEQYF TRBJ2-7 TRBV5-1 . TRBD1
TGTGCCAGCAGCTTAGTGGCTAGCGCCGATCGGCAGTTCTTC CASSLVASADRQFF TRBJ2-1 TRBV7-6 few .
TGTGCCATCACCGGGACCGGAGGGGACTATGGCTACACCTTC CAITGTGGDYGYTF TRBJ1-2 TRBV10-3 few .
TGTGCCAGCAGTTCCCTCATATCCCCTGAAAAACTGTTTTTT CASSSLISPEKLFF TRBJ1-4 TRBV6-1 few .
TGTGCCTGGACTCGCCGACAGGGGGGTGGCTACACCTTC CAWTRRQGGGYTF TRBJ1-2 TRBV30 . TRBD1
TGTGCCAGCAGCCAAGATTCGGCCCCAGGGTTGGAGAATGAAAAACTGTTTTTT CASSQDSAPGLENEKLFF TRBJ1-4 TRBV4-2 . .
TGTGCCATCAGTGGAGGGACAGGCCTATCTGGAAACACCATATATTTT CAISGGTGLSGNTIYF TRBJ1-3 TRBV10-3 few TRBD1
TGCGCCAGCAGCTTGGATGAGGGGCAGATTATTGGAAACACCATATATTTT CASSLDEGQIIGNTIYF TRBJ1-3 TRBV5-1 . .
TGCAGTGCTAGTAAGGGTAATGAGCAGTTCTTC CSASKGNEQFF TRBJ2-1 TRBV20-1 . .
TGTGCCAGCAGCCAAGTAATGGCGGGTTACAATGAGCAGTTCTTC CASSQVMAGYNEQFF TRBJ2-1 TRBV4-2 . .
TGTGCCAGCAGGGTCGGACGGACAGGGCCCTACGAGCAGTACTTC CASRVGRTGPYEQYF TRBJ2-7 TRBV25-1 . TRBD1
TGTGCCAGCAGCTTGACAGGCCCCGAGCAGTACTTC CASSLTGPEQYF TRBJ2-7 TRBV5-4 many .
TGCGCCAGCAGCCAGCCTGGGACAGCCAACAATGAGCAGTTCTTC CASSQPGTANNEQFF TRBJ2-1 TRBV5-1 many TRBD1
TGTGCCAGCAGACACCTAGCGGGAGTCTCACCAGATACGCAGTATTTT CASRHLAGVSPDTQYF TRBJ2-3 TRBV11-2 . TRBD2
TGTGCCAGCAGCTTAGATTTCTGGACTAACTATGGCTACACCTTC CASSLDFWTNYGYTF TRBJ1-2 TRBV7-9 few .
TGTGCCACCAGCAGAGTCGAGGGTCCCCAGCATTTT CATSRVEGPQHF TRBJ1-5 TRBV15 . .
TGTGCCAGCAGCGCCACCGGACAGGGGAACACCATATATTTT CASSATGQGNTIYF TRBJ1-3 TRBV7-3 . TRBD1
TGTGCCAGCAGCTCTCTCGGGAGCACTGAAGCTTTCTTT CASSSLGSTEAFF TRBJ1-1 TRBV9 . .
TGTGCCAGTAGTATCTGGACAGAAAAAGATACGCAGTATTTT CASSIWTEKDTQYF TRBJ2-3 TRBV19 . .
TGTGCCAGCAGCGCCTCGAGGAGTACGCAGTATTTT CASSASRSTQYF TRBJ2-3 TRBV21-1 . .
TGTGCCAGCAGCAGGGGACAGAGCACAGATACGCAGTATTTT CASSRGQSTDTQYF TRBJ2-3 TRBV6-6 . TRBD1
TGTGCCAGCAGTGGCGCCGGGACAGGGAATTCCTACGAGCAGTACTTC CASSGAGTGNSYEQYF TRBJ2-7 TRBV2 once TRBD1
TGTGCCAGCAGCTGGGTTCGGCAGGGGGCGTACGAGCAGTACTTC CASSWVRQGAYEQYF TRBJ2-7 TRBV7-2 . TRBD1
TGCAGCGTGCGACAGGGCGGGTCGACTAATGAAAAACTGTTTTTT CSVRQGGSTNEKLFF TRBJ1-4 TRBV29-1 . TRBD1
TGCGCCAGCACCCCCCACAGGGTACCCTACAATGAGCAGTTCTTC CASTPHRVPYNEQFF TRBJ2-1 TRBV10-1 . .
TGTGCCAGTAGTCCGAGAACCGGGGAGCTGTTTTTT CASSPRTGELFF TRBJ2-2 TRBV19 . .
TGTGCCAGCTGTTCTGAGCCCACAGATACGCAGTATTTT CASCSEPTDTQYF TRBJ2-3 TRBV2 . .
TGTGCCAGCAGCAAAACAAGGGCCAGGACAGGGGGTCTGAACACTGAAGCTTTCTTT CASSKTRARTGGLNTEAFF TRBJ1-1 TRBV21-1 . .
TGTGCCAGTAGTATACAGGGAGGAGGCTACACCTTC CASSIQGGGYTF TRBJ1-2 TRBV19 . .
TGTGCCATCAGCCGGGACGAATATGGCTACACCTTC CAISRDEYGYTF TRBJ1-2 TRBV10-3 . .
TGCGCCAGCAGCGAGGAACAGGGGGCATGGAATGGCTACACCTTC CASSEEQGAWNGYTF TRBJ1-2 TRBV5-1 . TRBD1